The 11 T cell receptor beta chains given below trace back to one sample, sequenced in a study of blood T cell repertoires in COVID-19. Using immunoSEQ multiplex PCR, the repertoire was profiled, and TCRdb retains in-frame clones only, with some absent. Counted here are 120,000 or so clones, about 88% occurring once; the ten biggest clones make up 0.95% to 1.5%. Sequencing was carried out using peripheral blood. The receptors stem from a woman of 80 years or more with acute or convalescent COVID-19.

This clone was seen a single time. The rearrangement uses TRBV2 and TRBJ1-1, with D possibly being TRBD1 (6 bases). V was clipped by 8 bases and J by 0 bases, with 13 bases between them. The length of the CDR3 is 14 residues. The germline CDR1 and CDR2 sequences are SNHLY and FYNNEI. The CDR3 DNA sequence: TGTGCCAGCGGAGGGGGGGGAATGAACACTGAAGCTTTCTTT. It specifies CASGGGGMNTEAFF.

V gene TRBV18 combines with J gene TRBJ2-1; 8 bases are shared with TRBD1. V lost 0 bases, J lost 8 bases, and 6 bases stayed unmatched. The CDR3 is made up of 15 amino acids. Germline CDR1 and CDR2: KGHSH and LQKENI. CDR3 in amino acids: CASSPPARGLDEQFF. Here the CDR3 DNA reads TGTGCCAGCTCACCACCGGCCAGGGGGCTTGATGAGCAGTTCTTC.

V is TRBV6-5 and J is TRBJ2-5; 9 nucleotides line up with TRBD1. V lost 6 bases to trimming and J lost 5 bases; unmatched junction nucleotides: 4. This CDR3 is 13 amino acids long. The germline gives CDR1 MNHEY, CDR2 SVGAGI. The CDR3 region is CASRNRGLETQYF. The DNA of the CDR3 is TGTGCCAGCAGAAACAGGGGGCTGGAGACCCAGTACTTC.

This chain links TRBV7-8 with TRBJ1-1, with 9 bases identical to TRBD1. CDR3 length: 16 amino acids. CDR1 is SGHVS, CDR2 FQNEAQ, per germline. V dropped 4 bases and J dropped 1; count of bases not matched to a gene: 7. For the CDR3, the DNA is TGTGCCAGCAGCTCCATGAACAGGGGGCAGAACACTGAAGCTTTCTTT. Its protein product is CASSSMNRGQNTEAFF.

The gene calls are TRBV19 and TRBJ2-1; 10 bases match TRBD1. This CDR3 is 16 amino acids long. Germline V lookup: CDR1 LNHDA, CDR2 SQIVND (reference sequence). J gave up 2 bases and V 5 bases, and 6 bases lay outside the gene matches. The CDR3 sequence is CASSSFGQGAYNEQFF. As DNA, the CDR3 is TGTGCCAGTAGTTCGTTTGGACAGGGGGCCTACAATGAGCAGTTCTTC.

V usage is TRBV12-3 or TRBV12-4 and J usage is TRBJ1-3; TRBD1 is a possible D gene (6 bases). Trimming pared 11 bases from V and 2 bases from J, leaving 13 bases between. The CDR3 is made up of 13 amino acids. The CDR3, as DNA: TGTGCCGCCCGGACAGCCGCTGGAAACACCATATATTTT. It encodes CAARTAAGNTIYF.

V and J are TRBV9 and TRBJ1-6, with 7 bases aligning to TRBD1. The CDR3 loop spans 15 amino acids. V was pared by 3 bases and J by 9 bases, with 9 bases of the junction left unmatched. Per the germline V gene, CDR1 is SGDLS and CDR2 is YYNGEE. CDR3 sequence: CASSEKTGTSSPLHF. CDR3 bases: TGTGCCAGCAGCGAGAAGACAGGGACCTCTTCACCCCTCCACTTT.

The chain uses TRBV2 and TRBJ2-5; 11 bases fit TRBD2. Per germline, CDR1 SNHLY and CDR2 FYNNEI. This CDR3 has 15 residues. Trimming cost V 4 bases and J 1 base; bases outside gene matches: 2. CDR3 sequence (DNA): TGTGCCAGCAGTGGGGGACTAGCGGTCCAAGAGACCCAGTACTTC. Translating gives CASSGGLAVQETQYF.

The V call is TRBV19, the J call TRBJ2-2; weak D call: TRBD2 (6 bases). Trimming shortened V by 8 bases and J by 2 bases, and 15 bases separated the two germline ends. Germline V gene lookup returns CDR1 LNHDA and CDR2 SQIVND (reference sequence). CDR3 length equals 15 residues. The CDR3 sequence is CASDGASVNTGELFF. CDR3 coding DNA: TGTGCCAGTGACGGGGCTAGCGTTAACACCGGGGAGCTGTTTTTT. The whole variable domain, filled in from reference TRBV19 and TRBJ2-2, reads DGGITQSPKYLFRKEGQNVTLSCEQNLNHDAMYWYRQDPGQGLRLIYYSQIVNDFQKGDIAEGYSVSREKKESFPLTVTSAQKNPTAFYLCASDGASVNTGELFFGEGSRLTVL.

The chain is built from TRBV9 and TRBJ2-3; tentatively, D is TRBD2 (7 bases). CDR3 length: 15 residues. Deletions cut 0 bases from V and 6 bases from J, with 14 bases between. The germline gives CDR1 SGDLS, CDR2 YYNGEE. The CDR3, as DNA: TGTGCCAGCAGCGTAGGAGGGGGGGCCCTGGATACGCAGTATTTT. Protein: CASSVGGGALDTQYF. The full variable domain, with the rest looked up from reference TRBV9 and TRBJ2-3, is DSGVTQTPKHLITATGQRVTLRCSPRSGDLSVYWYQQSLDQGLQFLIQYYNGEERAKGNILERFSAQQFPDLHSELNLSSLELGDSALYFCASSVGGGALDTQYFGPGTRLTVL.

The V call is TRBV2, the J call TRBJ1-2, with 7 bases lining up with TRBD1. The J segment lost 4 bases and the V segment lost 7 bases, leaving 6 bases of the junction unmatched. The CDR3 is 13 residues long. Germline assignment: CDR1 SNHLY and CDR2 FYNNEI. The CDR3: CASTVTGSYGYTF. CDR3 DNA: TGTGCCAGCACTGTGACAGGGAGCTATGGCTACACCTTC.